Here is one TCR beta chain with its context. Its antigen target is currently unknown. No clone much larger than this one lies a single base away; base qualities are absent. This specimen comes from a study of OX40 agonist ivuxolimab in advanced cancers. A note on the overall study: Ivuxolimab, which targeted the costimulatory receptor OX40 (CD134), was an agonistic, fully human IgG2 monoclonal antibody. Peripheral TCRbeta sequencing aimed to test whether ivuxolimab altered TCR sequence diversity and caused clonal T-cell expansion. Among the 52 dose-escalation patients, about 20 had hepatocellular carcinoma, about 15 melanoma, 9 renal cell carcinoma and 9 head and neck cancer. Intravenous ivuxolimab was administered to patients every 2 weeks at six dose levels: 0.01, 0.1, 0.3, 1.5, 3 and 10 mg/kg. The monotherapy dose-escalation portion (N of about 52 patients) of the phase I ivuxolimab trial is reported in the paper. The dose-escalation cohort was about 86% male with a mean age of roughly 62 years, ranging from 23 to 79. Partial responses occurred in three dose-escalation patients, of whom one had hepatocellular carcinoma and two had cutaneous melanoma. Patients were allowed to have had prior anti-PD-1, anti-PD-L1 or anti-CTLA-4 therapy, and 30% to 50% of the dose-escalation patients had previously received checkpoint inhibitors.

Genomic DNA was isolated from the sorted cells so that the TCRbeta CDR3 region could be sequenced. TCRbeta CDR3 regions were sequenced using the immunoSEQ Assay. TCRdb provides this immuneACCESS table in a form limited to in-frame rearrangements. Some clones are lacking; in checked studies, under half of them reflect an unresolved V gene, and why the rest are absent is not known. Across this sample there are 35,000 to 45,000 clones, with 80% to 90% seen only once. The top ten clones comprise less than 2.5% of the sample. Its CDR3 holds 17 amino acids, cysteine through phenylalanine. Only CDR3 DNA is held: 51 bases, read in frame from base 1. The junction shows trimming of 6 bases on V and 2 bases on J, plus 21 bases between the germline ends. The CDR1 and CDR2 encoded by the germline V gene are SGHDT and YYEEEE. Patients with autoimmune disease history or receiving systemic immunosuppression were excluded from the trial. Peripheral blood for TCR sequencing was collected from all dose cohorts at baseline, on cycle 4 day 1, and on cycle 7 day 1. The samples were taken from a phase I, first-in-human, multicenter, open-label dose-escalation trial of ivuxolimab. Adults with locally advanced or metastatic melanoma, renal cell carcinoma, hepatocellular carcinoma or head and neck squamous cell carcinoma were enrolled in the trial. Before TCR sequencing, CD4+ and CD8+ T cells were separately sorted from peripheral blood.

The paper as a whole reports these results and caveats: In partial responders in the 0.1-3.0 mg/kg groups, normalized peripheral clonal expansion was found to be among the lowest, especially among CD8+ T cells. Low levels of normalized T-cell clonal expansion were also seen in some patients who did not respond. After ivuxolimab, more expanded clones were found on average in CD8+ T cells than in CD4+ T cells. At doses from 0.1 to 3.0 mg/kg, clonal expansion was seen in both CD4+ and CD8+ blood T cells between baseline and week 6. The antigen specificity of the clonally expanded peripheral T cells was not determined.

Recombination joined TRBV5-6 with TRBJ2-1, with no D gene named confidently. This TCR came from an adult with an advanced solid tumor such as melanoma, head and neck, liver or kidney cancer. Here the sequenced sample was CD4+ or CD8+ T cells sorted from blood, taken in a trial of the OX40 agonist ivuxolimab. The DNA reads TGTGCCAGCATCCCTTGGGTCGGTGGGCCCACCTACAATGAGCAGTTCTTC. This translates into CASIPWVGGPTYNEQFF.